One TCR beta chain is described in this entry. The data derive from a study of blood T cell repertoires in COVID-19. Study information: The analysed material was cDNA or gDNA that came from T cells, B-cell-depleted T cells, or PBMCs.

Trimming took off 1 base at V and 7 bases at J, with 11 bases between the two ends. This CDR3 has 14 amino acids. CDR1 is SGHDN and CDR2 is FVKESK in the germline V gene. TCRdb's copy holds only in-frame clones and misses some; the assay was immunoSEQ multiplex PCR. The data contain approximately 270,000 clones, approximately 83% of them singletons. Ages ranged from 18 to 89 years, with residence in about two dozen US areas. Grouping used clinical history reported by participants in a survey and questionnaire. Recovered status in Cohort 3 required two negative PCRs, clearance, or symptom resolution. The sample consisted of PBMCs or T cells enriched from blood (not recorded which). The V and J genes are TRBV14 and TRBJ2-1; a possible D gene is TRBD1 (6 bases). This sequence was found in a woman aged 45-65 years who had recovered from COVID-19. The CDR3 is CASSQGSRGNEQFF. CDR3 nucleotide sequence: TGTGCCAGCAGCCAAGGAAGCAGGGGTAATGAGCAGTTCTTC.